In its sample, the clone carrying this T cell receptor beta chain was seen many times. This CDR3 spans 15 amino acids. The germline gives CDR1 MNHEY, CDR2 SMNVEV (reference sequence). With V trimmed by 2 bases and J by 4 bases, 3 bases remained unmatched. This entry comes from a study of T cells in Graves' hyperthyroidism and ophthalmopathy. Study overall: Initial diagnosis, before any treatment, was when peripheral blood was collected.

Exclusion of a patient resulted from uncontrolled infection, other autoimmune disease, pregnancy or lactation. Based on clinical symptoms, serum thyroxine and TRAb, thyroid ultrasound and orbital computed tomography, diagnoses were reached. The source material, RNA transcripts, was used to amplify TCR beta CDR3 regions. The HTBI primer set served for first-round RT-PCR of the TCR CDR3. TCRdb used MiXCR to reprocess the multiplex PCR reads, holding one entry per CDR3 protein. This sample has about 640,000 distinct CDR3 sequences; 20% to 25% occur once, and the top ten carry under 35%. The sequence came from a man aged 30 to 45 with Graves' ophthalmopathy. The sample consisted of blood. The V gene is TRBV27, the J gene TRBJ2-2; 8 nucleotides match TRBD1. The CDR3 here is CASSLRTGTTGELFF. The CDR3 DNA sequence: TGTGCCAGCAGTTTACGGACAGGGACCACCGGGGAGCTGTTTTTT.